The 32 T cell receptor beta chains below were found in one sample sequenced in a study of T cells after yellow fever vaccination. One entry per CDR3 protein, called by TCRdb with MiXCR from the 5' RACE reads. Of 360,000 or so distinct CDR3 sequences listed, under 14% are singletons. The sequencing here drew on PBMCs, taken on the day of the first yellow fever vaccination. The origin of the receptors is a man aged 18-30 years who received the YFV17D yellow fever vaccine.

The rearrangement uses TRBV5-1 and TRBJ2-3; 9 nucleotides line up with TRBD1. CDR3 length equals 15 residues. The germline V gene encodes CDR1 SGHRS and CDR2 YFSETQ. The trim removed 3 bases at V and 3 bases at J, leaving 5 bases unmatched. The DNA of the CDR3 is TGCGCCAGCAGCTCGGGACAGGGAAAAACAGATACGCAGTATTTT. Its protein product is CASSSGQGKTDTQYF.

This clonotype was counted a few times. The chain carries TRBV20-1 and TRBJ2-2, with D possibly being TRBD1 (5 bases). Trimming left V 0 bases short and J 6 bases short, with 11 bases between. Per germline, CDR1 DFQATT and CDR2 SNEGSKA (reference sequence). The CDR3 has 14 amino acids. The CDR3 region has the DNA TGCAGTGCTAGAGAACACCTAGGGGCCGGGGAGCTGTTTTTT. Translated: CSAREHLGAGELFF.

V gene TRBV10-3 combines with J gene TRBJ2-1; TRBD1 aligns across 7 bases. There are 12 residues in the CDR3. The germline CDR1 and CDR2 sequences are ENHRY and SYGVKD. V was clipped by 4 bases and J by 8 bases; unmatched bases: 2. The CDR3 DNA is TGTGCCATCAGTGGGGACAGCTATGAGCAGTTCTTC. Translating gives CAISGDSYEQFF.

This sequence joins TRBV7-6 and TRBJ2-5; the D is unclear. V gave up 1 base and J gave up 5 bases, with 14 bases separating them. Germline V gene lookup returns CDR1 SGHVS and CDR2 FNYEAQ. CDR3 length equals 15 residues. CDR3 region: CASSLGSLAWETQYF. Written as DNA, the CDR3 is TGTGCCAGCAGCTTAGGATCTCTGGCTTGGGAGACCCAGTACTTC. Supplemented by reference TRBV7-6 and TRBJ2-5, the full variable domain reads GAGVSQSPRYKVTKRGQDVALRCDPISGHVSLYWYRQALGQGPEFLTYFNYEAQQDKSGLPNDRFSAERPEGSISTLTIQRTEQRDSAMYRCASSLGSLAWETQYFGPGTRLLVL.

As regards this clonotype: Sequence at one end of the junction differs from germline and may be a read error. The rearrangement links TRBV7-6 to TRBJ2-3; no clear D gene. The germline V gene has CDR1 SGHVS and CDR2 FNYEAQ. The CDR3 has 12 amino acids. As DNA, the CDR3 is TGTGCCTGCAGCTTCGGGTTTGATACGCAGTATTTT. It codes for CACSFGFDTQYF.

In its sample, this clonotype was seen once. The V call is TRBV18, the J call TRBJ2-5; TRBD1 matches 10 bases. V lost 10 bases and J lost 6; bases outside the gene matches: 11. This CDR3 region has 14 residues. Germline loops: CDR1 KGHSH, CDR2 LQKENI. The CDR3 spells CATARDRGQKTQYF. CDR3 coding DNA: TGTGCCACGGCCCGAGACAGGGGGCAAAAGACCCAGTACTTC.

V gene TRBV7-9 combines with J gene TRBJ1-1; tentative D call: TRBD1 (6 bases). Trimming stripped 3 bases from V and 11 bases from J, with 19 bases between. The CDR3 is made up of 14 amino acids. Germline V gene lookup returns CDR1 SEHNR and CDR2 FQNEAQ (reference sequence). CDR3 sequence: CASSFQDSKRRAFF. The CDR3 DNA is TGTGCCAGCAGCTTCCAGGACAGTAAGCGGAGGGCTTTCTTT. Complete variable domain (other parts from reference TRBV7-9 and TRBJ1-1): DTGVSQNPRHKITKRGQNVTFRCDPISEHNRLYWYRQTLGQGPEFLTYFQNEAQLEKSRLLSDRFSAERPKGSFSTLEIQRTEQGDSAMYLCASSFQDSKRRAFFGQGTRLTVV.

This clonotype was picked up a small number of times. The genes are TRBV20-1 and TRBJ2-1; perhaps TRBD2 as D (5 bases). CDR1 is DFQATT, CDR2 SNEGSKA, per germline (reference sequence). The CDR3 contains 13 residues. Trimming left V 5 bases short and J 4 bases short, with 12 bases between. The CDR3 region is CSAAPGSYNEQFF. The DNA for the CDR3 is TGCAGTGCTGCCCCGGGGTCTTACAATGAGCAGTTCTTC.

The rearrangement links TRBV20-1 to TRBJ2-6; weak D call: TRBD1 (6 bases). The CDR3 is made up of 14 amino acids. CDR1 DFQATT and CDR2 SNEGSKA come from the germline V gene (reference sequence). Trimming shortened V by 6 bases and J by 4 bases, and 13 bases separated the two germline ends. DNA for the CDR3: TGCAGTGCCTCACAGGGATTAGGGGCCAACGTCCTGACTTTC. Translated: CSASQGLGANVLTF.

This clonotype came up a few times. V is TRBV12-3 or TRBV12-4 and J is TRBJ1-2; the D gene is possibly TRBD1 (5 bases). V lost 1 base and J lost 4, with 13 bases in between. This CDR3 contains 15 residues. CDR3 nucleotides: TGTGCCAGCAGTTTAGAGGGACCGAAACTCTATGGCTACACCTTC. This translates into CASSLEGPKLYGYTF.

The V gene is TRBV6-2 or TRBV6-3, the J gene TRBJ2-3; D unresolved. This CDR3 is 14 amino acids long. With 4 bases removed from V and 2 bases from J, the gap between germline ends came to 10 bases. CDR1 MNHEY and CDR2 SVGEGT come from the germline V gene. CDR3 bases: TGTGCCAGCAGTTTCTCAAGGGTCACAGATACGCAGTATTTT. This encodes CASSFSRVTDTQYF.

The sample holds many counts of this clonotype. J is TRBJ1-1 and V is TRBV4-3, with 8 bases lining up with TRBD1. Unmatched junction bases numbered 4, after V lost 0 bases and J lost 1 base. The CDR3 has 16 residues. Germline values: CDR1 LGHNA, CDR2 YSLEER. The CDR3 coding sequence is TGCGCCAGCAGCCAAGATCCCGGACAGGGGAACACTGAAGCTTTCTTT. Translation: CASSQDPGQGNTEAFF.

This clonotype was seen only a few times. The J gene is TRBJ2-3, the V gene TRBV5-6, with D possibly called TRBD1 or TRBD2 (5 bases each). With 4 bases removed from V and 4 bases from J, the gap between germline ends came to 16 bases. In germline, CDR1 is SGHDT, CDR2 YYEEEE. CDR3 length equals 15 residues. In nucleotides, the CDR3 is TGTGCCAGCAGCGCCGGTGGGGGTGGCGCAGATACGCAGTATTTT. This codes for CASSAGGGGADTQYF.

CDR3 sequence: CASSLLAEHSTDTQYF. Written as DNA, the CDR3 is TGTGCCAGCAGTTTATTGGCAGAACACTCCACAGATACGCAGTATTTT. The chain couples TRBV28 to TRBJ2-3, with D uncertain. The CDR3 consists of 16 residues. Germline CDR1 and CDR2: MDHEN and SYDVKM. V gave up 1 base and J gave up 2 bases, with 13 bases separating them. Filled out from reference TRBV28 and TRBJ2-3, the complete variable domain reads DVKVTQSSRYLVKRTGEKVFLECVQDMDHENMFWYRQDPGLGLRLIYFSYDVKMKEKGDIPEGYSVSREKKERFSLILESASTNQTSMYLCASSLLAEHSTDTQYFGPGTRLTVL.

This clonotype was counted only a few times. The V and J genes are TRBV15 and TRBJ1-3; D is uncertain. CDR1 is LNHNV, CDR2 YYDKDF, per germline (reference sequence). V dropped 0 bases and J dropped 3 bases, with 9 bases sitting between them. The CDR3 covers 15 residues. The CDR3 is CATSRDLIGGNTIYF. CDR3 sequence (DNA): TGTGCCACCAGCAGAGATCTTATAGGTGGAAACACCATATATTTT.

The chain recombines TRBV4-1 with TRBJ2-1; possibly TRBD1 for D (7 bases). The CDR3 contains 22 residues. CDR1 is MGHRA and CDR2 is YSYEKL in the germline V gene. V was cut by 0 bases and J by 6 bases, with 33 bases left in between. The CDR3 loop reads CASSQDLVRWGVVGQESNEQFF. In DNA, the CDR3 is TGCGCCAGCAGCCAAGATCTTGTCCGGTGGGGGGTGGTAGGACAGGAAAGCAATGAGCAGTTCTTC.

This clonotype has more than one count but fewer than ten. This sequence joins TRBV15 and TRBJ1-4; no firm D call. Germline values: CDR1 LNHNV, CDR2 YYDKDF (reference sequence). The CDR3 totals 13 residues. V was cut by 1 base and J by 7 bases, with 7 bases left in between. DNA of the CDR3: TGTGCCACCAGCAGAGGGTTTGGTGAAAAACTGTTTTTT. Translating it yields CATSRGFGEKLFF.

This clonotype was detected ten times or more. The V call is TRBV6-4, the J call TRBJ2-3, with D perhaps TRBD2 (7 bases). The CDR3 runs 14 residues. V was cut by 3 bases and J by 4 bases, with 11 bases left in between. The germline V gene has CDR1 MRHNA and CDR2 SNTAGT. Written as DNA, the CDR3 is TGTGCCAGCAGTGAAGAGGGGGGGCCAGATACGCAGTATTTT. Amino acid sequence: CASSEEGGPDTQYF.

Ten or more counts support this clonotype. This chain links TRBV18 with TRBJ2-3; D not certain. V lost 2 bases to trimming and J lost 0 bases, with 3 bases between them. From germline, CDR1 is KGHSH and CDR2 LQKENI. This CDR3 region has 13 residues. This CDR3 is CASSPVSTDTQYF. CDR3 DNA: TGTGCCAGCTCACCAGTTAGCACAGATACGCAGTATTTT.

This clonotype has more than one count but fewer than ten. The chain combines TRBV12-3 or TRBV12-4 with TRBJ1-3; weak D call: TRBD1 (5 bases). Trimming removed 5 bases at V and 0 bases at J, with 14 bases between. The CDR3 spans 16 residues. The CDR3 DNA follows: TGTGCCAGCAGTCAAAGGGACCCCTACTCTGGAAACACCATATATTTT. It yields the protein CASSQRDPYSGNTIYF.

Worth noting for this clonotype: This sequence may be a read error, since a much larger clone differs from it by one base. J is TRBJ2-1 and V is TRBV3-1, with TRBD1 identical over 8 bases. The assigned J gene may be wrong: the sequence end matches TRBJ2-7 better. CDR1 and CDR2 (germline): LGHDT, YNNKEL (reference sequence). The CDR3 has 15 amino acids. The chain's CDR3 is CASSPGQGPYNEQYF. Here the CDR3 DNA reads TGTGCCAGCAGCCCCGGACAGGGTCCATACAATGAGCAGTACTTC.

This clonotype was recorded a few times. J is TRBJ2-1 and V is TRBV6-1; TRBD2 matches at 8 bases. This CDR3 has 15 residues. Germline-derived CDR1 and CDR2 are MNHNS and SASEGT. The J segment lost 4 bases and the V segment lost 6 bases, leaving 8 bases of the junction unmatched. The CDR3 is CASSPRRGDYNEQFF. Here the CDR3 DNA reads TGTGCCAGCAGCCCACGGCGGGGGGATTACAATGAGCAGTTCTTC.

The rearrangement joins TRBV4-2 to TRBJ1-2; D might be TRBD1 (5 bases). Trimming took 3 bases from V and 8 from J, leaving 13 bases between them. Germline V gives CDR1 LGHNA, CDR2 YNFKEQ. The CDR3 is made up of 13 amino acids. CDR3 residues: CASSHAQVEGYTF. For the CDR3, the DNA is TGTGCCAGCAGCCACGCACAGGTAGAGGGCTACACCTTC.

CDR3 amino acids: CASSLGRGQGARGSEQYF. The CDR3 DNA sequence: TGTGCCAGCAGCTTAGGTCGGGGACAGGGGGCTAGAGGGTCCGAGCAGTACTTC. This sequence joins TRBV11-2 and TRBJ2-7; 12 bases map to TRBD1. CDR3 length equals 18 residues. Unmatched junction bases numbered 13, after V lost 1 base and J lost 6 bases. The germline CDR1 and CDR2 sequences are SGHAT and FQNNGV.

The rearrangement uses TRBV9 and TRBJ2-3; D might be TRBD2 (7 bases). Trimming pared 4 bases from V and 4 bases from J, leaving 16 bases between. Germline V gives CDR1 SGDLS, CDR2 YYNGEE. CDR3 length equals 15 residues. CDR3 nucleotides: TGTGCCAGCAGCTTCATAGGGGGGGAAGCAGATACGCAGTATTTT. It encodes CASSFIGGEADTQYF. The variable domain in full, with the rest retrieved from reference TRBV9 and TRBJ2-3, is DSGVTQTPKHLITATGQRVTLRCSPRSGDLSVYWYQQSLDQGLQFLIQYYNGEERAKGNILERFSAQQFPDLHSELNLSSLELGDSALYFCASSFIGGEADTQYFGPGTRLTVL.

About this clonotype itself: One end of the junction is discordant with germline, which a read error may explain. The rearrangement joins TRBV20-1 to TRBJ2-6; TRBD1 or TRBD2 may be the D gene (5 bases each). CDR3 length: 16 amino acids. Germline V gives CDR1 DFQATT, CDR2 SNEGSKA (reference sequence). CDR3 region: CCASMSRVYGANVLTF. The CDR3 DNA is TGCTGTGCTAGCATGTCCAGGGTATATGGGGCCAACGTCCTGACTTTC.

The rearrangement links TRBV6-5 to TRBJ1-6; D gene ambiguous. The CDR3 is made up of 13 amino acids. V lost 0 bases to trimming and J lost 14 bases, with 11 bases between them. The germline gives CDR1 MNHEY, CDR2 SVGAGI. The DNA for the CDR3 is TGTGCCAGCAGTTACTCGGTTTATGCGGCCCTCCACTTT. This gives the protein CASSYSVYAALHF.

The V gene is TRBV5-1, the J gene TRBJ2-5; possible D gene TRBD2, 6 bases. This CDR3 is built from 14 residues. CDR1 SGHRS and CDR2 YFSETQ come from the germline V gene. V lost 6 bases and J lost 1, with 13 bases in between. The CDR3, as DNA: TGCGCCAGCACGGGTGGAGGGGCCCAAGAGACCCAGTACTTC. Protein: CASTGGGAQETQYF.

This clonotype appeared a few times. This chain joins TRBV5-5 and TRBJ2-7; either TRBD1 or TRBD2 may supply D (5 bases each). CDR1 is SGHKS and CDR2 is YYEKEE in the germline V gene (reference sequence). V dropped 5 bases and J dropped 4 bases, with 19 bases sitting between them. The CDR3 extends over 15 amino acids. The CDR3 protein is CASSPGRRGRYEQYV. In DNA, the CDR3 is TGTGCCAGCAGTCCCGGGCGTCGGGGCCGTTACGAGCAGTACGTC.

This clonotype was counted only a few times. The J gene is TRBJ2-5, the V gene TRBV20-1, with D maybe TRBD1 (6 bases). Germline loops: CDR1 DFQATT, CDR2 SNEGSKA (reference sequence). CDR3 size: 14 residues. V lost 5 bases to trimming and J lost 2 bases, with 15 bases between them. The DNA of the CDR3 is TGCAGTGCTCCAAAATCTCAGGGGCAAGAGACCCAGTACTTC. Its translation is CSAPKSQGQETQYF.

The genes are TRBV12-3 or TRBV12-4 and TRBJ2-5, with D perhaps TRBD1 (5 bases). CDR3 length: 14 residues. V was trimmed by 1 base and J by 4 bases, leaving 10 bases between them. Here the CDR3 reads CASSLEGVGETQYF. CDR3 in DNA: TGTGCCAGCAGTTTAGAAGGGGTGGGAGAGACCCAGTACTTC.

The chain joins TRBV21-1 to TRBJ1-5; the D call of TRBD1 is as the table states it, not checked on the DNA. TRBV21-1 is given as a pseudogene. The CDR3 has 15 residues. CDR3: CASSIVRRRGEPQHF. The CDR3 nucleotides are TGTGCCAGCAGCATTGTACGAAGGAGGGGGGAGCCCCAGCATTTT.